Below, one TCR beta chain is given with its context. Trimming cost V 0 bases and J 2 bases, with 13 bases left between them. The length of the CDR3 is 16 residues. In germline, CDR1 is SGHDT, CDR2 YYEEEE. The source of the sample is a study of blood T cell repertoires in COVID-19. Looking at the study overall: The United States, Italy and Spain were the sources of the acute and convalescent COVID-19 samples. T cells, B-cell-depleted T cells, or PBMCs provided the cDNA or gDNA that served as material.

Under the authors' procedure: Reference gene primer amplification gave nucleated cell count estimates. Profiled with immunoSEQ multiplex PCR; TCRdb holds only in-frame clones, not every one. The DNA was the basis for D and trimming; V, J and clone size are from that table. The sample has just under 95,000 clones; around 80% are singletons. Sequenced sample: peripheral blood. This sequence originates from a man aged 45-60 years who had recovered from COVID-19. The chain combines TRBV5-6 with TRBJ2-3; D is perhaps TRBD2 (5 bases). CDR3 DNA sequence: TGTGCCAGCAGCTTGGATATTCAGCGGTACACAGATACGCAGTATTTT. Translated: CASSLDIQRYTDTQYF.